The clone carrying this TCR beta chain was seen a handful of times. Its target is not known. Sample treatment: roughly 11-day PBMC culture with coronavirus spike peptide pools or control peptides (ViraFEST assay). The CDR3 totals 15 residues. The V end lost 6 bases, the J end lost 8 bases, and 20 bases lay between the germline ends. Germline V CDR1 and CDR2: DFQATT, SNEGSKA (reference sequence). The sample is drawn from a study of vaccination and CD4 T cells after COVID-19. Background on the study: Stimulation used overlapping spike peptides from SARS-CoV-2, HCoV-NL63, HCoV-OC43 and HCoV-229E. In the control cultures, a CEFX pool, an HIV-1 Nef pool, or no peptide was supplied.

Broader study findings: Post-vaccination reactive clonotypes (median about 40) did not differ significantly from post-infection (approximately 22).

The Oncomine TCR Beta short-read assay was what sequenced the DNA obtained from cultured CD4+ T cells. Genomic DNA from cultured CD4+ T cells was extracted. MiXCR, run by TCRdb on the PCR reads, gives a single entry per CDR3 protein. This table holds some 14,000 distinct CDR3 sequences, roughly half found once. The sample comprised CD4+ T cells from blood, cultured in vitro. This receptor was identified in a human donor who had recovered from COVID-19. The chain links TRBV20-1 to TRBJ1-6; D call uncertain. CDR3 sequence: CSAPITGYQDSPLHF. In nucleotides, the CDR3 is TGCAGTGCCCCAATTACCGGGTACCAGGATTCACCCCTCCACTTT.